This TCR beta chain is from a study of blood T cell repertoires in COVID-19. Study-wide background: Researchers got acute and convalescent COVID-19 samples from the United States, Italy and Spain.

Patients of the Seattle cohort, enrolled during active infection, were followed longitudinally. The germline V gene has CDR1 KGHSH and CDR2 LQKENI. V lost 3 bases, J lost 4 bases, and 3 bases stayed unmatched. The CDR3 sequence is 15 residues long. How the authors handled the data: Reference gene primer amplification in the assay estimated nucleated cell counts. Some clones are missing from TCRdb's copy, which holds only in-frame ones; the method was immunoSEQ multiplex PCR. The V and J calls and the clone size are those of that table, but D and trimming were determined from the DNA. The repertoire consists of approximately 99,000 clones, with about 90% occurring once and the leading ten covering approximately 2%.

This TCR was sampled from a man in his forties or fifties with COVID-19, enrolled during active disease. The specimen was peripheral blood. V usage is TRBV18 and J usage is TRBJ2-6, with 7 bases lining up with TRBD1. The CDR3 protein is CASSPTGDGANVLTF. The CDR3 DNA follows: TGTGCCAGCTCACCTACAGGGGACGGGGCCAACGTCCTGACTTTC.